These 14 T cell receptor beta chains originate from one sample sequenced in a study of lymphopenia after photon versus proton radiotherapy (dated by TCRdb to between 2018 and 2020). Libraries were prepared through the immunoSEQ multiplex PCR assay. In TCRdb, the immuneACCESS table is reduced to in-frame sequences with V and J assigned. These tables do not hold every clone; where another copy was compared, an unresolved V gene accounts for under half, and the others remain unexplained. The sample table contains tens of thousands of clones; only one count was recorded for more than 85% of them. The ten top clones hold nearly 15% of the sample. This sample comprised peripheral blood, obtained from a patient treated with photon-based radiotherapy. The receptors were gathered from a man in his fifties or sixties with cholangiocarcinoma.

The chain has TRBV7-3 and TRBJ2-3, with D perhaps matching TRBD1 (5 bases). V gave up 4 bases and J gave up 2 bases, with 10 bases separating them. Germline CDR1 SGHTA, CDR2 FQGTGA. The CDR3 has 14 residues. CDR3 residues: CASSSQGHTDTQYF. CDR3 sequence (DNA): TGTGCCAGCAGCTCGCAGGGCCACACAGATACGCAGTATTTT.

The chain recombines TRBV7-9 with TRBJ2-7, with D perhaps matching TRBD1 (6 bases). The germline V gene encodes CDR1 SEHNR and CDR2 FQNEAQ (reference sequence). This CDR3 has 14 amino acids. V gave up 5 bases and J gave up 7 bases, with 18 bases separating them. CDR3 DNA sequence: TGTGCCAGCAGCGTTAGTCCAGGGGTCCTGGAGCAGTACTTC. Translation gives CASSVSPGVLEQYF.

The J gene is TRBJ1-1, the V gene TRBV5-1; tentative D call: TRBD1 (6 bases). Germline loops: CDR1 SGHRS, CDR2 YFSETQ. The germline V and J ends were trimmed by 4 bases and 7 bases, with 17 bases remaining between them. The CDR3 has 14 residues. CDR3 sequence reads: CASSAQGSPFEAFF. As DNA, the CDR3 is TGCGCCAGCAGCGCACAGGGATCCCCCTTTGAAGCTTTCTTT. Drawing the rest from reference TRBV5-1 and TRBJ1-1, the complete variable domain is KAGVTQTPRYLIKTRGQQVTLSCSPISGHRSVSWYQQTPGQGLQFLFEYFSETQRNKGNFPGRFSGRQFSNSRSEMNVSTLELGDSALYLCASSAQGSPFEAFFGQGTRLTVV.

V and J are TRBV18 and TRBJ2-7; D perhaps matches TRBD2 (6 bases). Germline V CDR1 and CDR2: KGHSH, LQKENI. This CDR3 contains 16 residues. Trimming removed 6 bases from V and 6 bases from J, with 24 bases in between. The CDR3 loop reads CASSPTGRAEGGEQYF. In nucleotides, the CDR3 is TGTGCCAGCTCCCCGACCGGTAGAGCGGAGGGCGGCGAGCAGTACTTC.

In its sample, this clone was seen a few times. The rearrangement links TRBV18 to TRBJ1-6; 7 nucleotides align to TRBD1. Per the germline V gene, CDR1 is KGHSH and CDR2 is LQKENI. Trimming took 4 bases from V and 9 from J; bases not matched to a gene: 12. The CDR3 consists of 16 residues. The DNA for the CDR3 is TGTGCCAGCTCACGAACAGGGGAGAGTTTGGGTTCACCCCTCCACTTT. Translating gives CASSRTGESLGSPLHF.

The rearrangement links TRBV10-3 to TRBJ2-7, with 9 bases aligning to TRBD2. Trimming cost V 1 base and J 7 bases; bases outside gene matches: 8. This CDR3 region has 15 residues. The germline gives CDR1 ENHRY, CDR2 SYGVKD. The CDR3 reads CAISEYAGGPGEQYF. The CDR3 nucleotides read TGTGCCATCAGTGAGTACGCGGGGGGGCCGGGAGAGCAGTACTTC.

This clone was recorded only once. V gene TRBV5-6 combines with J gene TRBJ2-1, with D possibly being TRBD1 (6 bases). The CDR3 length is 18 residues. Per the germline V gene, CDR1 is SGHDT and CDR2 is YYEEEE. V was clipped by 2 bases and J by 0 bases, with 18 bases between them. CDR3 sequence (DNA): TGTGCCAGCAGCTTAGAGGTTATTCTAGGGGGCTCCTACAATGAGCAGTTCTTC. Translating gives CASSLEVILGGSYNEQFF.

The chain carries TRBV5-6 and TRBJ2-7; 9 bases align to TRBD1. This CDR3 has 17 amino acids. Germline V lookup: CDR1 SGHDT, CDR2 YYEEEE. The junction had 15 bases not matched to a gene; V was cut back by 4 bases and J by 4 bases. The CDR3 bases are TGTGCCAGCAGCCCGGAGGGACAGGGATTAATATTGTACGAGCAGTACTTC. This encodes CASSPEGQGLILYEQYF.

Written as DNA, the CDR3 is TGTGCCAGCAGCCCCCGGGTAGGCCGTGGCGAGCAGTACTTC. This encodes CASSPRVGRGEQYF. J is TRBJ2-7 and V is TRBV14; D is undetermined. CDR1 SGHDN and CDR2 FVKESK come from the germline V gene. Trimming pared 4 bases from V and 6 bases from J, leaving 16 bases between. The CDR3 length is 14 residues. Complete variable domain (other parts from reference TRBV14 and TRBJ2-7): EAGVTQFPSHSVIEKGQTVTLRCDPISGHDNLYWYRRVMGKEIKFLLHFVKESKQDESGMPNNRFLAERTGGTYSTLKVQPAELEDSGVYFCASSPRVGRGEQYFGPGTRLTVT.

The rearrangement links TRBV5-5 to TRBJ1-4, with TRBD1 matching 8 bases. The CDR3 is 16 residues long. The trim removed 0 bases at V and 5 bases at J, leaving 6 bases unmatched. Germline V CDR1 and CDR2: SGHKS, YYEKEE (reference sequence). CDR3 in DNA: TGTGCCAGCAGCTTGGCCAGGGGGCGAGACAATGAAAAACTGTTTTTT. Translation gives CASSLARGRDNEKLFF.

This rearrangement joins TRBV5-1 to TRBJ2-7, with 8 bases identical to TRBD2. The germline gives CDR1 SGHRS, CDR2 YFSETQ. V gave up 0 bases and J gave up 5 bases; unmatched junction bases: 16. The CDR3 contains 18 residues. In DNA, the CDR3 is TGCGCCAGCAGCTTGGGTCGGGTAGCGGGTCTAGCGGGCAACGAGCAGTACTTC. Protein product: CASSLGRVAGLAGNEQYF.

This clone was seen a single time. The chain recombines TRBV5-6 with TRBJ2-7, with TRBD1 identical over 8 bases. V lost 4 bases and J lost 4; bases outside the gene matches: 4. CDR1 and CDR2 (germline): SGHDT, YYEEEE. The CDR3 totals 13 residues. As DNA, the CDR3 is TGTGCCAGCAGCGGACAGGGTGGGTACGAGCAGTACTTC. Residues: CASSGQGGYEQYF.

This clone was detected only once. J is TRBJ2-3 and V is TRBV6-5; D might be TRBD1 (6 bases). Germline loops: CDR1 MNHEY, CDR2 SVGAGI. Trimming pared 5 bases from V and 2 bases from J, leaving 14 bases between. The CDR3 runs 15 residues. CDR3 coding DNA: TGTGCCAGCAGTCCCCGACAGGCGTTCACAGATACGCAGTATTTT. Translating it yields CASSPRQAFTDTQYF.

CDR3 protein: CASSLPGRGYEQYF. CDR3 coding DNA: TGTGCCAGCTCATTGCCGGGACGGGGCTACGAGCAGTACTTC. The V gene is TRBV18, the J gene TRBJ2-7; D assignment may be TRBD1 or TRBD2 (5 bases each). Germline V gene sequence: CDR1 KGHSH, CDR2 LQKENI. Trimming pared 5 bases from V and 3 bases from J, leaving 14 bases between. The CDR3 totals 14 residues.